This entry lists 4 T cell receptor beta chains sequenced from one sample in a study of vaccination effects on CD4 cells after COVID-19. Sequencing was performed with immunoSEQ multiplex PCR; in TCRdb, only in-frame clones are kept and a portion is missing. The repertoire consists of about 60,000 clones, with around 78% occurring once and the leading ten covering roughly 2%. Antigen-specific CD4+ T cells were first expanded with viral peptide pools by the ViraFEST assay and only then sequenced. With more than 9 days of culture completed, CD4+ T cells were isolated. Participants completed two doses of the BNT162b2 or mRNA-1273 vaccine. What these receptors recognize is not known. The sample was CD4+ T cells from PBMCs cultured with HCoV-OC43 spike peptides, taken after COVID-19 vaccination. Subset described: HCoV-OC43 spike overlapping peptide pool stimulation. The receptors come from a human donor who received a COVID-19 vaccine.

The genes are TRBV14 and TRBJ1-4; 9 positions match TRBD1. This CDR3 is 17 amino acids long. CDR1 and CDR2 (germline): SGHDN, FVKESK. V lost 4 bases to trimming and J lost 5 bases; unmatched junction nucleotides: 11. The CDR3 sequence is CASSPWTGAKGNEKLFF. The CDR3 DNA follows: TGTGCCAGCAGCCCTTGGACAGGGGCGAAAGGCAATGAAAAACTGTTTTTT.

Only a few counts were recorded for this clone. For the CDR3, the DNA is TGCGCCAGCAGCCAAACAAGTATTAGCACAGATACGCAGTATTTT. This translates into CASSQTSISTDTQYF. V is TRBV4-1 and J is TRBJ2-3; D uncertain. CDR1 and CDR2 (germline): MGHRA, YSYEKL. Deletions cut 2 bases from V and 0 bases from J, with 9 bases between. CDR3 size: 15 residues.

The V and J genes are TRBV7-2 and TRBJ1-4; D is unresolved. Deletions cut 5 bases from V and 6 bases from J, with 13 bases between. The CDR3 loop spans 14 amino acids. Per the germline V gene, CDR1 is SGHTA and CDR2 is FQGNSA. The CDR3 bases are TGTGCCAGCAGCCCCGGAGGGAGGCATGAAAAACTGTTTTTT. Its translation: CASSPGGRHEKLFF. Full variable domain (remainder filled in from reference TRBV7-2 and TRBJ1-4): GAGVSQSPSNKVTEKGKDVELRCDPISGHTALYWYRQSLGQGLEFLIYFQGNSAPDKSGLPSDRFSAERTGGSVSTLTIQRTQQEDSAVYLCASSPGGRHEKLFFGSGTQLSVL.

The V call is TRBV1, the J call TRBJ2-7; the DNA was not used to check the table's D call, TRBD2. TRBV1 is tagged as a pseudogene. The CDR3 spans 14 residues. Here the CDR3 reads CTSSPRFLAYEQYV. The CDR3 DNA is TGCACCAGCAGCCCTAGGTTCTTGGCCTACGAGCAGTACGTC.